These T cell receptor beta chains were read from a single sample in a study of shared clonotypes between healthy human individuals. Produced via immunoSEQ multiplex PCR; TCRdb's table is partial and in-frame only. The sample carries hundreds of thousands of clones, less than 80% recorded once. The sample consisted of memory CD4+ T cells sorted from blood. Every receptor here comes from a woman in her twenties or thirties in good health. Each CDR3 is given with its conserved first and last residue. Each record gives: D gene, J gene, V gene, clone size, CDR3 DNA, CDR3 protein. A D gene is named only where the DNA matches it firmly. Size tells how often a clone was seen (once, few, many) or the class of an expanded clone, and some rows leave it out.

D: .; J: TRBJ1-4; V: TRBV2; size: .; DNA: TGTGCCAGCAGTTGTAGGGGGGTATGGGAAAAACTGTTTTTT; CDR3: CASSCRGVWEKLFF
D: .; J: TRBJ1-1; V: TRBV11-3; size: .; DNA: TGTGCCAGCAGCGCCCAGGGGACTGAAGCTTTCTTT; CDR3: CASSAQGTEAFF
D: TRBD1; J: TRBJ1-4; V: TRBV19; size: .; DNA: TGTGCCAGTAGCGATACGGGACAGGGGTTTGAAAAACTGTTTTTT; CDR3: CASSDTGQGFEKLFF
D: .; J: TRBJ1-5; V: TRBV5-1; size: .; DNA: TGCGCCAGCAGCCCGGTTGGGGGATCAAATCAGCCCCAGCATTTT; CDR3: CASSPVGGSNQPQHF
D: TRBD2; J: TRBJ2-7; V: TRBV10-1; size: .; DNA: TGCGCCAGCAGTGAGTCAAGCGGGAGGGTCGAGCAGTACTTC; CDR3: CASSESSGRVEQYF
D: TRBD2; J: TRBJ2-7; V: TRBV5-1; size: .; DNA: TGCGCCAGCAGCACACAGGGACTAGGTGTTTACGAGCAGTACTTC; CDR3: CASSTQGLGVYEQYF
D: .; J: TRBJ2-7; V: TRBV6-6; size: .; DNA: TGTGCCAGCTCCCTAGTTCCTCACGAGCAGTACTTC; CDR3: CASSLVPHEQYF
D: TRBD2; J: TRBJ2-5; V: TRBV19; size: .; DNA: TGTGCCAGTAGTATAGCCGGAGCCGCGGGGGGGACCCAGTACTTC; CDR3: CASSIAGAAGGTQYF
D: .; J: TRBJ1-5; V: TRBV10-3; size: few; DNA: TGTGCCATCAGTGAACTTCCCAATCAGCCCCAGCATTTT; CDR3: CAISELPNQPQHF
D: .; J: TRBJ2-7; V: TRBV18; size: once; DNA: TGTGCCAGCTCACTACTAGAGCTATGGTACGAGCAGTACTTC; CDR3: CASSLLELWYEQYF
D: TRBD1; J: TRBJ1-3; V: TRBV5-1; size: .; DNA: TGCGCCAGCAGCGCGGACAGGGGGAACACCATATATTTT; CDR3: CASSADRGNTIYF
D: .; J: TRBJ2-5; V: TRBV19; size: .; DNA: TGTGCCAGTAGTTCTTACGGGGCTGGTGAAGAGACCCAGTACTTC; CDR3: CASSSYGAGEETQYF
D: .; J: TRBJ1-2; V: TRBV13; size: .; DNA: TGTGCCAGCAGCTTACAGGTCTATGGCTACACCTTC; CDR3: CASSLQVYGYTF
D: TRBD1; J: TRBJ1-2; V: TRBV5-6; size: .; DNA: TGTGCCAGCAGCGGACAAGGGGGCGGACCCAAAAAAGATGGCTACACCTTC; CDR3: CASSGQGGGPKKDGYTF
D: TRBD2; J: TRBJ2-7; V: TRBV2; size: .; DNA: TGTGCCAGCACACTAGCGGGTGACATAACAGAGCAGTACTTC; CDR3: CASTLAGDITEQYF
D: .; J: TRBJ1-2; V: TRBV19; size: .; DNA: TGTGCCAGTAGAGCGAGGTCTGGGGACCGGACCTATGGCTACACCTTC; CDR3: CASRARSGDRTYGYTF
D: TRBD1; J: TRBJ2-2; V: TRBV19; size: few; DNA: TGTGCCAGTAGGGCCGGGACAGGGGACACCGGGGAGCTGTTTTTT; CDR3: CASRAGTGDTGELFF
D: .; J: TRBJ2-7; V: TRBV28; size: .; DNA: TGTGCCAGCAGTCCAACCGGGACTGGCTCCTACGAGCAGTACTTC; CDR3: CASSPTGTGSYEQYF
D: TRBD2; J: TRBJ2-3; V: TRBV11-2; size: .; DNA: TGTGCCAGCAGCTTAGATGGGCTAGCGGTAATTACTAGCACAGATACGCAGTATTTT; CDR3: CASSLDGLAVITSTDTQYF
D: TRBD1; J: TRBJ1-1; V: TRBV7-8; size: .; DNA: TGTGCCAGCAGCCACCAGGGACAGTCGCCTAGGCGGGCCACTGAAGCTTTCTTT; CDR3: CASSHQGQSPRRATEAFF
D: .; J: TRBJ1-2; V: TRBV2; size: .; DNA: TGTGCCAGCAGATTGACAGATGGCTACACCTTC; CDR3: CASRLTDGYTF
D: .; J: TRBJ2-7; V: TRBV19; size: .; DNA: TGTGCCAGTAGCCCGTGGTCAGCGTACTACGAGCAGTACTTC; CDR3: CASSPWSAYYEQYF
D: .; J: TRBJ2-2; V: TRBV28; size: .; DNA: TGTGCCAGCAGTTCACCGTCTGTAGTGGCCATGTCCGGGGAGCTGTTTTTT; CDR3: CASSSPSVVAMSGELFF
D: .; J: TRBJ2-7; V: TRBV6-5; size: few; DNA: TGTGCCAGCAGTCGGGACGGCTCCTACGAGCAGTACTTC; CDR3: CASSRDGSYEQYF
D: TRBD2; J: TRBJ2-2; V: TRBV7-9; size: .; DNA: TGTGCCAGCAGCTCCCTGACGGGAGGGCCTAACACCGGGGAGCTGTTTTTT; CDR3: CASSSLTGGPNTGELFF
D: TRBD2; J: TRBJ2-3; V: TRBV25-1; size: .; DNA: TGTGCCAGCAGTCTAGCGGGGAACACAGATACGCAGTATTTT; CDR3: CASSLAGNTDTQYF
D: TRBD1; J: TRBJ1-4; V: TRBV28; size: .; DNA: TGTGCCAGCAGACCACCGGGACAGGGTAATGAAAAACTGTTTTTT; CDR3: CASRPPGQGNEKLFF
D: TRBD2; J: TRBJ2-3; V: TRBV27; size: .; DNA: TGTGCCAGCAGTCCCCTCGCTCAGCGGGGGGATACGCAGTATTTT; CDR3: CASSPLAQRGDTQYF
D: .; J: TRBJ2-3; V: TRBV6-1; size: .; DNA: TGTGCCAGCAGCGAGCTCGGGGACAGCACAGATACGCAGTATTTT; CDR3: CASSELGDSTDTQYF
D: .; J: TRBJ2-1; V: TRBV11-2; size: .; DNA: TGTGCCAGCAGCTGGGCCGGGACTGGTGAGCAGTTCTTC; CDR3: CASSWAGTGEQFF
D: TRBD1; J: TRBJ2-7; V: TRBV28; size: .; DNA: TGTGCCAGCAGAGCACCCCCCGGGACAGGCCCCTACGAGCAGTACTTC; CDR3: CASRAPPGTGPYEQYF
D: .; J: TRBJ2-7; V: TRBV7-3; size: .; DNA: TGTGCCAGCAGCTTACGGGGGCCTCCTTACGAGCAGTACTTC; CDR3: CASSLRGPPYEQYF
D: TRBD1; J: TRBJ1-1; V: TRBV4-1; size: .; DNA: TGCGCCAGCAGCCATCCCCGGGACAGGGGTTGGACTGAAGCTTTCTTT; CDR3: CASSHPRDRGWTEAFF
D: .; J: TRBJ2-3; V: TRBV5-1; size: .; DNA: TGCGCCAGCAGCTTAGGTAGCCCGTTGGGGGCAACAGATACGCAGTATTTT; CDR3: CASSLGSPLGATDTQYF
D: TRBD1; J: TRBJ2-7; V: TRBV28; size: .; DNA: TGTGCCAGCACCTTCGGGACAGCGTACTACGAGCAGTACTTC; CDR3: CASTFGTAYYEQYF
D: .; J: TRBJ1-1; V: TRBV15; size: .; DNA: TGTGCCACCAGCAGAGAAATTCGCCAGAACACTGAAGCTTTCTTT; CDR3: CATSREIRQNTEAFF
D: .; J: TRBJ2-1; V: TRBV29-1; size: .; DNA: TGCAGCGTTCCCGGGAGTCTCAATGAGCAGTTCTTC; CDR3: CSVPGSLNEQFF
D: TRBD2; J: TRBJ2-7; V: TRBV10-3; size: .; DNA: TGTGCCATCAGTGAGATAAGCGGGGGAGCCCCCGAGCAGTACTTC; CDR3: CAISEISGGAPEQYF
D: .; J: TRBJ1-2; V: TRBV30; size: .; DNA: TGTGCCTGGAGTGTAATGGGCAGGGGAGGCTATGGCTACACCTTC; CDR3: CAWSVMGRGGYGYTF
D: TRBD1; J: TRBJ1-2; V: TRBV14; size: .; DNA: TGTGCCAGCGGACAGGGGTCATATGGCTACACCTTC; CDR3: CASGQGSYGYTF
D: .; J: TRBJ1-2; V: TRBV21-1; size: .; DNA: TGTGCCAGCAGCGGACAGGTCGGAGTTAACTATGGCTACACCTTC; CDR3: CASSGQVGVNYGYTF
D: TRBD1; J: TRBJ2-5; V: TRBV14; size: .; DNA: TGTGCCAGCAGCCCTATAACCGGGACAGGGAGACACGGGACCCAGTACTTC; CDR3: CASSPITGTGRHGTQYF
D: .; J: TRBJ1-1; V: TRBV18; size: few; DNA: TGTGCCAGCTCATCCCGTAGGGAGGGGGCTGAAGCTTTCTTT; CDR3: CASSSRREGAEAFF
D: .; J: TRBJ2-6; V: TRBV11-2; size: .; DNA: TGTGCCAGCAGCTTGAGCTCTGGGGCCAACGTCCTGACTTTC; CDR3: CASSLSSGANVLTF
D: TRBD2; J: TRBJ2-3; V: TRBV11-2; size: few; DNA: TGTGCCAGCAGCTTAGACGGGGCTAGCGGAGGGTCAGATACGCAGTATTTT; CDR3: CASSLDGASGGSDTQYF